Listed below are T cell receptor beta chains from one sample, sequenced in a study of blood T cell repertoires in COVID-19. Some clones are missing from TCRdb's copy, which holds only in-frame ones; the method was immunoSEQ multiplex PCR. This table has a few hundred thousand clones, around 90% appearing once. Sequencing input: peripheral blood. Receptors originate from a man aged 40-49 years with acute or convalescent COVID-19. Each CDR3 is given with its conserved first and last residue. D genes are given only for firm matches. Rows may omit the clone size; those that give it use once, few, many or a size class.

D gene	clone size	J gene	V gene	CDR3 DNA	CDR3 protein
TRBD2	.	TRBJ2-1	TRBV3-1/TRBV3-2	TGTGCCAGCAGCCCGACTAGCGCCCGGCCGATTGAGCAGTTCTTC	CASSPTSARPIEQFF
.	.	TRBJ2-4	TRBV5-1	TGCGCCAGCAGCTTTAGCTACGCACGGGACAAAAACATTCAGTACTTC	CASSFSYARDKNIQYF
TRBD1	.	TRBJ2-4	TRBV30	TGTGCCTGGAGTGGGTACAGGGGGCTGGCCAAAAACATTCAGTACTTC	CAWSGYRGLAKNIQYF
TRBD2	few	TRBJ2-1	TRBV3-1/TRBV3-2	TGTGCCAGCAGCCAAGATCTGCGCGGGGGTGGGAATGAGCAGTTCTTC	CASSQDLRGGGNEQFF
.	.	TRBJ1-5	TRBV7-8	TGTGCCAGCAGCTTAGCGCTGTCGGGGGGGAAGCCCCAGCATTTT	CASSLALSGGKPQHF
.	.	TRBJ2-7	TRBV28	TGTGCCAGCAGTTTTCAGGCAGGGTCCTACGAGCAGTACTTC	CASSFQAGSYEQYF
.	.	TRBJ2-5	TRBV5-4	TGTGCCAGCAGCCCGATCGGTCGGCGGGACCAAGAGACCCAGTACTTC	CASSPIGRRDQETQYF
.	.	TRBJ1-2	TRBV11-2	TGTGCCAGCAGCACACCTTACTTCGGGGGGCCGGACTATGGCTACACCTTC	CASSTPYFGGPDYGYTF
.	.	TRBJ2-7	TRBV7-2	TGTGCCAGCAGCCCTCGGAGAAGCGAGCAGTACTTC	CASSPRRSEQYF
TRBD1	.	TRBJ2-3	TRBV9	TGTGCCAGCAGCCTGACAGGGGCCCCCACAGATACGCAGTATTTT	CASSLTGAPTDTQYF
TRBD2	.	TRBJ2-3	TRBV7-8	TGTGCCAGCAGCTTAACCCAGCGGGGACTGGACACAGATACGCAGTATTTT	CASSLTQRGLDTDTQYF
.	.	TRBJ2-2	TRBV5-1	TGCGCCAGCAGCTTGTCGATGTACCCTAGGTCCGGGGAGCTGTTTTTT	CASSLSMYPRSGELFF
.	few	TRBJ2-5	TRBV29-1	TGCAGCGTTGGCGGGGGCCTGGAGACCCAGTACTTC	CSVGGGLETQYF
TRBD1	.	TRBJ1-1	TRBV19	TGTGCCAGTATGGTTTTTGAGGACAGGGGGAGCACTGAAGCTTTCTTT	CASMVFEDRGSTEAFF
.	.	TRBJ1-1	TRBV6-2/TRBV6-3	TGTGCCAGCAGTTACTCGGGGGGAAGGACTGAAGCTTTCTTT	CASSYSGGRTEAFF
TRBD2	.	TRBJ2-5	TRBV18	TGTGCCAGCTCACCACCGGTGGCCTTCGAGACTAGCGGGTGGAGCGAAGAGACCCAGTACTTC	CASSPPVAFETSGWSEETQYF
TRBD1	.	TRBJ2-6	TRBV7-2	TGTGCCAGCAGGCAGGGGGCTGGGGCCAACGTCCTGACTTTC	CASRQGAGANVLTF
.	.	TRBJ2-3	TRBV30	TGTGCCTGGGGAACAGGGATTGCCCCCCCAGATACGCAGTATTTT	CAWGTGIAPPDTQYF
.	.	TRBJ1-4	TRBV29-1	TGCAGCGTTGACGGTGGAAACAGTGCAACTAATGAAAAACTGTTTTTT	CSVDGGNSATNEKLFF
TRBD1	.	TRBJ2-2	TRBV7-9	TGTGTCAGTCAAGGACAGGGAGAAACCGGGGAGCTGTTTTTT	CVSQGQGETGELFF
.	.	TRBJ1-6	TRBV5-1	TGCGCCAGCAGCTTGGGGCAGGGTCGGAATTCACCCCTCCACTTT	CASSLGQGRNSPLHF
TRBD2	.	TRBJ2-1	TRBV6-5	TGTGCCAGCACCAGAGCGGGAGAGTCCTACAATGAGCAGTTCTTC	CASTRAGESYNEQFF
.	.	TRBJ1-2	TRBV21-1	TGTGCCAGCACCCGTCCCTATGGCTACACCTTC	CASTRPYGYTF
.	.	TRBJ1-2	TRBV5-8	TGTGCCAGCGGAGACGTTTCGGGCTACACCTTC	CASGDVSGYTF
.	once	TRBJ1-4	TRBV12-3/TRBV12-4	TGTGCCAGCAGTTTACAGACTAATGAAAAACTGTTTTTT	CASSLQTNEKLFF
.	once	TRBJ1-2	TRBV4-1	TGCGCCAGCAGCCAATGGAGTTCGGGGAGCTACTATGGCTACACCTTC	CASSQWSSGSYYGYTF
.	.	TRBJ1-1	TRBV9	TGTGCCAGCAGCGCAGCGGGACGGATGAACACTGAAGCTTTCTTT	CASSAAGRMNTEAFF
TRBD2	.	TRBJ2-1	TRBV24-1	TGTGCCACCAGTGACCTTGTAGCGGGTGAGCAGTTCTTC	CATSDLVAGEQFF
TRBD1	.	TRBJ1-1	TRBV18	TGTGCCAGCTCACTACGGACAGGGCCGAACACTGAAGCTTTCTTT	CASSLRTGPNTEAFF
TRBD2	.	TRBJ2-4	TRBV7-8	TGTGCCAGCAGCTTAGGAGCGGGGGGAAGCATTCAGTACTTC	CASSLGAGGSIQYF
TRBD1	.	TRBJ2-7	TRBV19	TGTGCCACCAGAACACCGGGACAGCCATACGAGCAGTACTTC	CATRTPGQPYEQYF
TRBD1	.	TRBJ1-1	TRBV5-8	TGTGCCAGCAGCTATGACAGGGGAGGTTTCGAAGCTTTCTTT	CASSYDRGGFEAFF
TRBD1	.	TRBJ2-7	TRBV12-3/TRBV12-4	TGTGCCAGCACCTCGGGACAGAACGAGCAGTACTTC	CASTSGQNEQYF
.	.	TRBJ2-5	TRBV7-9	TGTGCCAGCAGCGCAGGAACAGGTTTCATAACCCAAGAGACCCAGTACTTC	CASSAGTGFITQETQYF
.	.	TRBJ1-1	TRBV6-6	TGTGCCAGCAGGCCCCCGCTACAGGGAGAATCTGAAGCTTTCTTT	CASRPPLQGESEAFF
.	few	TRBJ1-1	TRBV7-2	TGTGCCAGCAGCCTTGAAACAGAGAACACTGAAGCTTTCTTT	CASSLETENTEAFF
.	.	TRBJ2-3	TRBV21-1	TGTGCCAGCAGATTCCTTAGGGGACAGTGCTCTAAGTCTAGCACAGATACGCAGTATTTT	CASRFLRGQCSKSSTDTQYF
TRBD1	.	TRBJ2-3	TRBV28	TGTGCCAGCAGATCGACAGGGTTTAGCACAGATACGCAGTATTTT	CASRSTGFSTDTQYF
.	.	TRBJ2-1	TRBV28	TGTGCCAGCAGTTTAGCGGGGACGTACAATGAGCAGTTCTTC	CASSLAGTYNEQFF
.	.	TRBJ1-5	TRBV6-5	TGTGCCAGCAGTTACGAAGCGAATAGCAATCAGCCCCAGCATTTT	CASSYEANSNQPQHF
TRBD2	once	TRBJ2-1	TRBV5-1	TGCGCCAGCAGCCCCCCCCGCGGGCGGGAGTACCCTAATGAGCAGTTCTTC	CASSPPRGREYPNEQFF
.	.	TRBJ1-1	TRBV4-2	TGTGCCAGCAGCCAGGAAACGCAGGGCTCTGAAGCTTTCTTT	CASSQETQGSEAFF
TRBD1	.	TRBJ1-1	TRBV29-1	TGCAGCGCCAACAGGGGGCGGAAGAACACTGAAGCTTTCTTT	CSANRGRKNTEAFF
TRBD2	.	TRBJ2-2	TRBV18	TGTGCCAGCTCACCAAGCGGGGTAAACACCGGGGAGCTGTTTTTT	CASSPSGVNTGELFF
TRBD2	.	TRBJ2-1	TRBV7-8	TGTGCCAGCAGTCCGGTGGTAGCGGGAGGTACTTACAATGAGCAGTTCTTC	CASSPVVAGGTYNEQFF
TRBD1	.	TRBJ2-1	TRBV27	TGTGCCAGCAGTTTTGGCCTGACAGGGCGAAATGAGCAGTTCTTC	CASSFGLTGRNEQFF
.	.	TRBJ2-2	TRBV6-6	TGTGCCAGTACGGCGAGTGGGGCGGCCGGGGAGCTGTTTTTT	CASTASGAAGELFF
TRBD1	once	TRBJ2-3	TRBV5-1	TGCGCCAGCAGCTTACGACAGGGCGGTAGCACAGATACGCAGTATTTT	CASSLRQGGSTDTQYF
.	.	TRBJ2-7	TRBV6-6	TGTGCCAGCAGAGACCCCGGGACAAATTACGAGCAGTACTTC	CASRDPGTNYEQYF
.	.	TRBJ1-1	TRBV6-1	TGTGCCAGCAGTGAAGCTCTAGTAGGCCCCAGATTCGAGACTGAAGCTTTCTTT	CASSEALVGPRFETEAFF
TRBD1	.	TRBJ2-7	TRBV18	TGTGCCAGCTCACGGACAGGGTACGAGCAGTACTTC	CASSRTGYEQYF
TRBD2	.	TRBJ2-7	TRBV7-3	TGTGCCAGCAGCTTAACAGCGGGAGGGGTCGAGCAGTACTTC	CASSLTAGGVEQYF
.	.	TRBJ2-3	TRBV5-5	TGTGCCAGCAGCAACCTGGGGTTGACAGGAAATGAAGATACGCAGTATTTT	CASSNLGLTGNEDTQYF